The rows below give T cell receptor beta chains drawn from one sample of a study of shared clonotypes between healthy human individuals. This table comes from immunoSEQ multiplex PCR, and its TCRdb copy is limited to in-frame clones, with some not included. The sample yields 950,000 to 1,200,000 clones, roughly 77% seen once. Sequencing used memory CD4+ T cells from PBMCs. All receptors derive from a man aged 18-30 years in good health. Some clones in this sample may be carry-over from other donors' samples. Both conserved end residues are part of each CDR3. D genes are given only for firm matches. The listing skips clone size in some rows; elsewhere it reads once, few, many or a size class.

cdr3_nt,cdr3_aa,v_call,clone_size,d_call,j_call
TGTGCCAGCACGGGGATCGATGAGACCCAGTACTTC,CASTGIDETQYF,TRBV6-1,.,.,TRBJ2-5
TGTGCCAGCAGCCTAAACATAGGGACCGGTCGGAAACTGTTTTTT,CASSLNIGTGRKLFF,TRBV7-8,.,.,TRBJ1-4
TGTGCCAGCAGTTCCTACGGAGGACAGGGGGTAGGTGTCGAGCAGTACTTC,CASSSYGGQGVGVEQYF,TRBV7-9,.,TRBD1,TRBJ2-7
TGTGCCAGCAGTAAAGCACGTGGGTTGGCGCAGTATTTT,CASSKARGLAQYF,TRBV28,.,.,TRBJ2-3
TGTGCCAGCAGCTTAGCTTCGGGAGTCGAGAATGAGCAGTTCTTC,CASSLASGVENEQFF,TRBV7-9,.,.,TRBJ2-1
TGTGCCAGCAGTGAACTAGGGACAGGGGGGATGGCTTTCTTT,CASSELGTGGMAFF,TRBV6-1,.,TRBD1,TRBJ1-1
TGTGCCAGCAGCTTGATTAGCGGGAGGGGTAGCACCGGGGAGCTGTTTTTT,CASSLISGRGSTGELFF,TRBV5-6,few,TRBD2,TRBJ2-2
TGTGCCAGCAGTTCCCGGGCCCCCTACGAGCAGTACTTC,CASSSRAPYEQYF,TRBV6-5,.,.,TRBJ2-7
TGTGCCAGCAGCTTAGAAGTCCTGAATGAAAAACTGTTTTTT,CASSLEVLNEKLFF,TRBV7-9,.,.,TRBJ1-4
TGTGCCAGTCTGGGGACTGGGACAGATACGCAGTATTTT,CASLGTGTDTQYF,TRBV28,.,.,TRBJ2-3
TGCGCCAGCAGCCGGGGGCTCGGCGAAAAACTGTTTTTT,CASSRGLGEKLFF,TRBV4-3,.,.,TRBJ1-4
TGTGCCAGCTTACGACAGTCCGCCTACGAGCAGTACTTC,CASLRQSAYEQYF,TRBV2,.,.,TRBJ2-7
TGTGCCAGCAGCCAATTAGTCAGTTCCTACGAGCAGTACTTC,CASSQLVSSYEQYF,TRBV4-2,.,.,TRBJ2-7
TGCAGCGTAACCGGGCCCAGAGTCTACGAGCAGTACTTC,CSVTGPRVYEQYF,TRBV29-1,.,.,TRBJ2-7
TGTGCCAGCAGCCAAGAGGGTAAAACCTACGAGCAGTACTTC,CASSQEGKTYEQYF,TRBV7-8,.,.,TRBJ2-7
TGTGCCAGCAGCTTAGGATCCTACAATGAGCAGTTCTTC,CASSLGSYNEQFF,TRBV7-3,.,.,TRBJ2-1
TGTGCCAGCAGCCCCACAGGGGGGACTAATGAAAAACTGTTTTTT,CASSPTGGTNEKLFF,TRBV9,few,TRBD1,TRBJ1-4
TGTGCCAGCAGCCTCGCGATGTCGGTCGGGGAGCTGTTTTTT,CASSLAMSVGELFF,TRBV5-5,.,.,TRBJ2-2
TGTGCCAGCAGCCCCGACAGGACCTTAGCCAAAAACATTCAGTACTTC,CASSPDRTLAKNIQYF,TRBV5-6,.,.,TRBJ2-4
TGTGCCAGCTCCCTGCTAGGGGCGATGGATACGCAGTATTTT,CASSLLGAMDTQYF,TRBV18,.,.,TRBJ2-3
TGTGCCAGTGGGCGGGTATACAATGAGCAGTTCTTC,CASGRVYNEQFF,TRBV28,few,.,TRBJ2-1
TGTGCCTGGAGTCCCTTAGCGGGAGGGGTGCAGTTCTTC,CAWSPLAGGVQFF,TRBV30,.,TRBD2,TRBJ2-1
TGCGCCAGCAGCGTGGACGGGTACTCTGGGGCCAACGTCCTGACTTTC,CASSVDGYSGANVLTF,TRBV5-1,.,.,TRBJ2-6
TGTGCCAGCAGCCGGGACCTCAATCAGCCCCAGCATTTT,CASSRDLNQPQHF,TRBV5-5,.,.,TRBJ1-5
TGCGCCAGCAGCGCCGACAGGGGGCTGACCGGGGAGCTGTTTTTT,CASSADRGLTGELFF,TRBV5-1,.,TRBD1,TRBJ2-2
TGCGCCAGCAGCTTGGCCCTGGTTAGCTCCTACAATGAGCAGTTCTTC,CASSLALVSSYNEQFF,TRBV5-1,once,.,TRBJ2-1
TGTGCCAGTCGCCCCGACAGGGCGAACAACGGGGAGCTGTTTTTT,CASRPDRANNGELFF,TRBV2,.,TRBD1,TRBJ2-2
TGCGCCAGCAGCTTGGCGGCACGGTCAAGAGCTTTCTTT,CASSLAARSRAFF,TRBV5-1,.,.,TRBJ1-1
TGCGCCAGCAGCGCAGGGACAGGGGGCGAAGCTTTCTTT,CASSAGTGGEAFF,TRBV5-1,.,TRBD1,TRBJ1-1
TGTGCCAGCAGTGATGGACTAGCGGGAGTTGAGACCCAGTACTTC,CASSDGLAGVETQYF,TRBV2,.,TRBD2,TRBJ2-5
TGTGCCAGCTCACTACGACAGAACACAGATACGCAGTATTTT,CASSLRQNTDTQYF,TRBV18,.,.,TRBJ2-3
TGCGCCAGCAGCCTTTTAGCGGGATCTATCACAGATACGCAGTATTTT,CASSLLAGSITDTQYF,TRBV5-1,.,TRBD2,TRBJ2-3
TGTGCCAGTAACAAGGACGGCCTGGGGACCCAGCCCCAGCATTTT,CASNKDGLGTQPQHF,TRBV9,.,.,TRBJ1-5
TGTGCCAGCAGTTTGGGACAGCTCTCTGGAAACACCATATATTTT,CASSLGQLSGNTIYF,TRBV28,.,TRBD1,TRBJ1-3
TGTGCCAGCAGCTTGGAGGGATGGGGGCCCCAGCATTTT,CASSLEGWGPQHF,TRBV5-8,.,.,TRBJ1-5
TGTGCCAGCAGTGAAGGGCTGACGGGGGCCTACGAGCAGTACTTC,CASSEGLTGAYEQYF,TRBV6-1,.,.,TRBJ2-7
TGTGCCAGCAGCTTAAGTCGTGTCGATGAGCAGTTCTTC,CASSLSRVDEQFF,TRBV7-6,.,.,TRBJ2-1
TGCGCCAGCAGCTTCACAGGGTCCACAGATACGCAGTATTTT,CASSFTGSTDTQYF,TRBV5-1,.,.,TRBJ2-3
TGCGCCAGCAGGCTCCACGGGACCCGGGAAGACATTCAGTACTTC,CASRLHGTREDIQYF,TRBV5-1,few,.,TRBJ2-4
TGTGCCAGCAGCTCCGGCACTAGCGGAGTGGGGGAGACCCAGTACTTC,CASSSGTSGVGETQYF,TRBV7-9,.,TRBD2,TRBJ2-5
TGTGCCAGCAGGGCTAGCGGAACTAAGAATGAGCAGTTCTTC,CASRASGTKNEQFF,TRBV28,.,TRBD2,TRBJ2-1
TGTGCCAGCAGTGACACTAGCGGGAGGCACAATGAGCAGTTCTTC,CASSDTSGRHNEQFF,TRBV2,.,TRBD2,TRBJ2-1
TGTGCCAGTAGTATCCAGGGGGCTAATCCTGAGCAGTTCTTC,CASSIQGANPEQFF,TRBV19,.,TRBD1,TRBJ2-1
TGCAGCGTCTCCGGGACTTCCTACGAGCAGTACTTC,CSVSGTSYEQYF,TRBV29-1,.,.,TRBJ2-7
TGTGCCAGTAGGGACAGGGGGCTGGGCACCGGGGAGCTGTTTTTT,CASRDRGLGTGELFF,TRBV19,.,TRBD1,TRBJ2-2
TGTGCCGAGGCACCACCTGGGGCCAACGTCCTGACTTTC,CAEAPPGANVLTF,TRBV2,.,.,TRBJ2-6
TGCGCCAGCAGCTTGGACCAGTTAGATTCACCCCTCCACTTT,CASSLDQLDSPLHF,TRBV5-1,.,.,TRBJ1-6
TGTGCCAGCAGTCATGGACGGTACGAGCAGTACTTC,CASSHGRYEQYF,TRBV28,.,.,TRBJ2-7
TGTGCCAGCAGGTACCTCCCGGGGCAGGGGAGCAACACTGAAGCTTTCTTT,CASRYLPGQGSNTEAFF,TRBV28,.,.,TRBJ1-1
TGTGCCAGCAGCATCCGGGAGGGCCTATCTAGTGAGCAGTTCTTC,CASSIREGLSSEQFF,TRBV5-4,once,TRBD2,TRBJ2-1
TGTGCCAGCAGTTTGTACAGGGGCACTGAAGCTTTCTTT,CASSLYRGTEAFF,TRBV27,.,TRBD1,TRBJ1-1
TGCGCCAGCACTCCGACTAGCGGGAGTCTTGAGACCCAGTACTTC,CASTPTSGSLETQYF,TRBV5-1,.,TRBD2,TRBJ2-5
TGTGCCAGCAGACCAAGCCTAGCGGGAGTTTTAGAGACCCAGTACTTC,CASRPSLAGVLETQYF,TRBV28,.,TRBD2,TRBJ2-5
TGTGCCAGCAGCGGGACTGGAAATCAGCCCCAGCATTTT,CASSGTGNQPQHF,TRBV2,once,.,TRBJ1-5
TGTGCCAGTACCAAGAGAGGGGCCACCGGGGAGCTGTTTTTT,CASTKRGATGELFF,TRBV19,many,.,TRBJ2-2
TGTGCCAGCTCCGGACAGTCCACCTCTGGGGCCAACGTCCTGACTTTC,CASSGQSTSGANVLTF,TRBV18,.,.,TRBJ2-6
TGTGCCAGTAGCTCTGGACTAGCGGCGCCCTACGAGCAGTACTTC,CASSSGLAAPYEQYF,TRBV19,.,TRBD2,TRBJ2-7